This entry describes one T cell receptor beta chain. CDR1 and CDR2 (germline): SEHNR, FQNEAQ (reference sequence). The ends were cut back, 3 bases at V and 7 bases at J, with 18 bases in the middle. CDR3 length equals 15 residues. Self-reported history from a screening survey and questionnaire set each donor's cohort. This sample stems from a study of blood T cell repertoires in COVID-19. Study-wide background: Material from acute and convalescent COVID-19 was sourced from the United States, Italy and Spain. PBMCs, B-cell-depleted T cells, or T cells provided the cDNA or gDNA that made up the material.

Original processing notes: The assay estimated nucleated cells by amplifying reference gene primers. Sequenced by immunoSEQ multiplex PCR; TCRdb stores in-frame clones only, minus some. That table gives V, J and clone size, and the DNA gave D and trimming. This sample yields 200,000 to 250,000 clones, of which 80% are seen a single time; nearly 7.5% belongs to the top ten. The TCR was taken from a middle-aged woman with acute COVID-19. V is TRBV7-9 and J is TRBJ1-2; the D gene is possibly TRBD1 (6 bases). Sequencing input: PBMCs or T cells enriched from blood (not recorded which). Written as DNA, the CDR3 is TGTGCCAGCAGCTTGTCGCTCATACAGGGTCCTGGCTACACCTTC. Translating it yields CASSLSLIQGPGYTF.